The clone carrying this TCR beta chain was counted at least ten times. The record originates from a study of early T cells in non-severe SARS-CoV-2 infection. As for the study in general: Investigators sequenced bulk RNA drawn from unsorted whole blood, and chains remained unpaired.

Individual cDNA molecules were tagged with unique molecular identifiers, the study reported. From the 5' RACE reads, TCRdb called clonotypes with MiXCR, one entry per CDR3 protein. The sample has approximately 73,000 distinct CDR3 sequences; about 11% are singletons. Per germline, CDR1 LGHDT and CDR2 YNNKEL (reference sequence). Trimming took 4 bases from V and 6 from J, leaving 12 bases between them. The CDR3 sequence is 13 residues long. Sequencing input: whole blood. The sequence was obtained from an adult who was a healthcare worker with PCR-confirmed SARS-CoV-2 infection or an uninfected control (not recorded which). The chain joins TRBV3-1 to TRBJ1-2; D gene ambiguous. Written as DNA, the CDR3 is TGTGCCAGCAGCCCGGTAACGCAACATGGCTACACCTTC. This codes for CASSPVTQHGYTF.